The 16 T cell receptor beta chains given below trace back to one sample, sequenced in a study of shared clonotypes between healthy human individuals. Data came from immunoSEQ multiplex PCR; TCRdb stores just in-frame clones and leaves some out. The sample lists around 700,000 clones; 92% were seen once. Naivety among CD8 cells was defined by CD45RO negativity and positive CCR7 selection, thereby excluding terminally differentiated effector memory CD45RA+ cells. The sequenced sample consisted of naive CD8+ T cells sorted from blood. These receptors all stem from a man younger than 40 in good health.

In nucleotides, the CDR3 is TGTGCCAGCAGCCCGGGGGGGAACACCGGGGAGCTGTTTTTT. It translates to CASSPGGNTGELFF. The V gene is TRBV5-4, the J gene TRBJ2-2; 7 nucleotides agree with TRBD2. Germline assignment: CDR1 SGHNT and CDR2 YYREEE (reference sequence). CDR3 length equals 14 residues. The J segment lost 1 base and the V segment lost 4 bases, leaving 1 base of the junction unmatched.

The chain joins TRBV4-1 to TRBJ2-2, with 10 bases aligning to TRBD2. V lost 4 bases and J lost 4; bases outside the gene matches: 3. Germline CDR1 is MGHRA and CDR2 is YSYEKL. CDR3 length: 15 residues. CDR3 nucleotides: TGCGCCAGCAGCCTACGACTAGCGGGCACCGGGGAGCTGTTTTTT. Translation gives CASSLRLAGTGELFF.

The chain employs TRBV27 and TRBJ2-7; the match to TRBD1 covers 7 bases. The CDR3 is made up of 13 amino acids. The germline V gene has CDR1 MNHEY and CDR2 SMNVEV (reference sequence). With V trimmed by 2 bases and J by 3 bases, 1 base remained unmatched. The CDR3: CASSLRGLYEQYF. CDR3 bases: TGTGCCAGCAGTTTAAGGGGGCTCTACGAGCAGTACTTC.

The CDR3 region is CAWSVGETQYF. Here the CDR3 DNA reads TGTGCCTGGAGTGTAGGAGAGACCCAGTACTTC. V usage is TRBV30 and J usage is TRBJ2-5, with no clear D. The germline V and J ends were trimmed by 0 bases and 4 bases, with 3 bases remaining between them. CDR3 length: 11 residues. Looked up from germline, CDR1 is GTSNPN and CDR2 is SVGIG (reference sequence).

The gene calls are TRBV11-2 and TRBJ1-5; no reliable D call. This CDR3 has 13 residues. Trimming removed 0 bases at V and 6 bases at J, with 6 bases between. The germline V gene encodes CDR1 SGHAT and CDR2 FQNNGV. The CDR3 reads CASSLEAVQPQHF. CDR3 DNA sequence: TGTGCCAGCAGCTTAGAGGCCGTTCAGCCCCAGCATTTT.

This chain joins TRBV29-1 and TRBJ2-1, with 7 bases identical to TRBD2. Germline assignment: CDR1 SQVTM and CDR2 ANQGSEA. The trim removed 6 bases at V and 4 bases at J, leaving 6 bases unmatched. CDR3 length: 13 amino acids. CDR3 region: CSVVPAGYNEQFF. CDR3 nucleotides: TGCAGCGTGGTCCCAGCGGGGTACAATGAGCAGTTCTTC.

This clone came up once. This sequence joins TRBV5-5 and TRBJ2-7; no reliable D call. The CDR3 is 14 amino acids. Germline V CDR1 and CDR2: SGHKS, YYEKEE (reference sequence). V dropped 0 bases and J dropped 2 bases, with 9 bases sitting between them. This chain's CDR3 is CASSLDAPPYEQYF. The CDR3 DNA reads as TGTGCCAGCAGCTTGGATGCACCTCCCTACGAGCAGTACTTC.

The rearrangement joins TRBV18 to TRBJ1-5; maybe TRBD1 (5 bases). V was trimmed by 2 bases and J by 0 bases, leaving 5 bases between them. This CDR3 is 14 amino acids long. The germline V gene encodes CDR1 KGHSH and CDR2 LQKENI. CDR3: CASSPDSSNQPQHF. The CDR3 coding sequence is TGTGCCAGCTCACCAGACAGTAGCAATCAGCCCCAGCATTTT.

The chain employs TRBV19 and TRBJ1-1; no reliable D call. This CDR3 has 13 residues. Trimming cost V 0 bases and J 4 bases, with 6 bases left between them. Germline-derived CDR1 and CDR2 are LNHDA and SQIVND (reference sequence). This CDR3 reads CASSIEPGTEAFF. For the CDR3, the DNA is TGTGCCAGTAGTATAGAACCGGGCACTGAAGCTTTCTTT.

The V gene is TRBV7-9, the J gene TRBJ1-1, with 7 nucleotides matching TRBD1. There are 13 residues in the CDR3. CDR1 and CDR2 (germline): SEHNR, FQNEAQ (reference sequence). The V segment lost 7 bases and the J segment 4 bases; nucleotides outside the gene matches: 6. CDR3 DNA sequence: TGTGCCAGCAAGAGACAGGGCCTCACTGAAGCTTTCTTT. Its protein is CASKRQGLTEAFF.

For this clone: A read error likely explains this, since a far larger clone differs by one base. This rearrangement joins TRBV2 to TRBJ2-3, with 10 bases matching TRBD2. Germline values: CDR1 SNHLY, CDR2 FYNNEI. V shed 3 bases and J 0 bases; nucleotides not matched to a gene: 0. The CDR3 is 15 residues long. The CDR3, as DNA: TGTGCCAGCAGTGAGACTAGCGGGAGCACAGATACGCAGTATTTT. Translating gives CASSETSGSTDTQYF.

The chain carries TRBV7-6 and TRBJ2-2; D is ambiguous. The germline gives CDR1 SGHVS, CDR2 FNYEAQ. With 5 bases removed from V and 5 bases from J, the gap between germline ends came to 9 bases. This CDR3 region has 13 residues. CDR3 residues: CASSTHPTGELFF. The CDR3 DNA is TGTGCCAGCAGCACTCATCCTACCGGGGAGCTGTTTTTT. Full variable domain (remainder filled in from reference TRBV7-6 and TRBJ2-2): GAGVSQSPRYKVTKRGQDVALRCDPISGHVSLYWYRQALGQGPEFLTYFNYEAQQDKSGLPNDRFSAERPEGSISTLTIQRTEQRDSAMYRCASSTHPTGELFFGEGSRLTVL.

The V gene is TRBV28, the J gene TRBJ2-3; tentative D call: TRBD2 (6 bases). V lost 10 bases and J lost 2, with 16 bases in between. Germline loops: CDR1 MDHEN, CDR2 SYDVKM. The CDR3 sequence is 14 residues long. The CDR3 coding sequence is TGTGCCACCCTTAGCGGAACCTCCACAGATACGCAGTATTTT. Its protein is CATLSGTSTDTQYF.

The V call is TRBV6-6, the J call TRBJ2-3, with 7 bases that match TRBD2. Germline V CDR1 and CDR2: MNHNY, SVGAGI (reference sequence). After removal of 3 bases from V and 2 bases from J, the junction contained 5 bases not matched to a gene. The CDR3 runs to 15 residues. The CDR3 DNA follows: TGTGCCAGCAGTTATACGGGAGGCATCACAGATACGCAGTATTTT. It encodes CASSYTGGITDTQYF.

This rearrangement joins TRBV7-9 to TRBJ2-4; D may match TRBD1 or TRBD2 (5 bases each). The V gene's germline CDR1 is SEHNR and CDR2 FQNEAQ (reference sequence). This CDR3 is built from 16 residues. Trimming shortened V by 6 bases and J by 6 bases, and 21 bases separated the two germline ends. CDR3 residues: CASSQSTGDAINIQYF. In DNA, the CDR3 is TGTGCCAGCAGTCAATCTACCGGGGACGCTATAAACATTCAGTACTTC. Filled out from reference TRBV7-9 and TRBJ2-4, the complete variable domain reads DTGVSQNPRHKITKRGQNVTFRCDPISEHNRLYWYRQTLGQGPEFLTYFQNEAQLEKSRLLSDRFSAERPKGSFSTLEIQRTEQGDSAMYLCASSQSTGDAINIQYFGAGTRLSVL.

The CDR3 coding sequence is TGTGCCAGCAGCTTAGGAGGGGTAGGGCCATACTTC. Protein sequence: CASSLGGVGPYF. V gene TRBV7-2 combines with J gene TRBJ2-7; D assignment may be TRBD1 or TRBD2 (5 bases each). V dropped 1 base and J dropped 13 bases, with 14 bases sitting between them. The CDR3 totals 12 residues. The germline V gene has CDR1 SGHTA and CDR2 FQGNSA.